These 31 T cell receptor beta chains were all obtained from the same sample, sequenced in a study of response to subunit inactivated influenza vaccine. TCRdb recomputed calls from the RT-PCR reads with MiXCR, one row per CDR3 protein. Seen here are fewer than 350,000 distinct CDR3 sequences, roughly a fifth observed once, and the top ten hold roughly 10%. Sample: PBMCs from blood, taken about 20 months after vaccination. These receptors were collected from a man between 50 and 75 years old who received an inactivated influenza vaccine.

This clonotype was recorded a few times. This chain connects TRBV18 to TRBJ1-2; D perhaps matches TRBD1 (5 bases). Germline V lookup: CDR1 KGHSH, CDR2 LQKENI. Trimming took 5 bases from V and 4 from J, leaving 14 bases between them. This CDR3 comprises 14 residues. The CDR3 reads CASSSTERGYGYTF. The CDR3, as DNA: TGTGCCAGCTCATCTACAGAGAGGGGCTATGGCTACACCTTC.

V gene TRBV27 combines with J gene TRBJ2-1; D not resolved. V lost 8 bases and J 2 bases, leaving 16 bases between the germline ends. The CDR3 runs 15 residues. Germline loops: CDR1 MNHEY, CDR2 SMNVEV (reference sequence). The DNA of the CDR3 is TGTGCCAGCTCCCGCGGCCTTCTGGCCTACAATGAGCAGTTCTTC. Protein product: CASSRGLLAYNEQFF.

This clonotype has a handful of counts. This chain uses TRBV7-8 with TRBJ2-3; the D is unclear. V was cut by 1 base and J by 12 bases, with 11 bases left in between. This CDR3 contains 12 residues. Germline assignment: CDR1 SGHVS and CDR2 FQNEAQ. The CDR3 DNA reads TGTGCCAGCAGCTTAGAAGGCATGTTACAGTATTTT. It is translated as CASSLEGMLQYF.

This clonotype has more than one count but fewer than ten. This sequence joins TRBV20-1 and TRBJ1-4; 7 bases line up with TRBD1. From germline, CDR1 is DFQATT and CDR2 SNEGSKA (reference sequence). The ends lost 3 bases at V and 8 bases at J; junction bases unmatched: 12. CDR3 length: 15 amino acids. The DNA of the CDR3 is TGCAGTGCTAGCCTACCACAGGGGCGCTCCGAAAAACTGTTTTTT. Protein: CSASLPQGRSEKLFF.

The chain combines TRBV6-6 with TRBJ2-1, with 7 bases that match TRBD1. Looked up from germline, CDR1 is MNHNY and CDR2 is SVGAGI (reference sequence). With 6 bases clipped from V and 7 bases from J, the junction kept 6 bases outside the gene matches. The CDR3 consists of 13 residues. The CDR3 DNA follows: TGTGCCAGCAGGGGGACAGAGTGGAATGAGCAGTTCTTC. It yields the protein CASRGTEWNEQFF.

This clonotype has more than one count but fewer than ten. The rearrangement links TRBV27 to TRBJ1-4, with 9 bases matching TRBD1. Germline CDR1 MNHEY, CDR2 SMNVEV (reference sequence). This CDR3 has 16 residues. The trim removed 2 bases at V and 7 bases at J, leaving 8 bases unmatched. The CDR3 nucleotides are TGTGCCAGCAGTTTACCGCCGGGACAGGGACCTGAAAAACTGTTTTTT. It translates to CASSLPPGQGPEKLFF. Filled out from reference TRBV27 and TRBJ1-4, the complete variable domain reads EAQVTQNPRYLITVTGKKLTVTCSQNMNHEYMSWYRQDPGLGLRQIYYSMNVEVTDKGDVPEGYKVSRKEKRNFPLILESPSPNQTSLYFCASSLPPGQGPEKLFFGSGTQLSVL.

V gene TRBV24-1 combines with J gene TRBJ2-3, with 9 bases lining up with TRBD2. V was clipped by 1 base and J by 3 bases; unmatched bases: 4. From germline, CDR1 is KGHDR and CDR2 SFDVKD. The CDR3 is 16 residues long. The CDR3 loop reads CATSDLSSGTTDTQYF. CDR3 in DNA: TGTGCCACCAGTGATTTATCTAGCGGGACGACAGATACGCAGTATTTT.

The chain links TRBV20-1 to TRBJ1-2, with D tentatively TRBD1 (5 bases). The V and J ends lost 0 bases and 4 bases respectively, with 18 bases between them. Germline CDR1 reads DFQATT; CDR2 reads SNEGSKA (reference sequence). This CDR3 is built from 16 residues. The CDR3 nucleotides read TGCAGTGCTAGAGATCCCGTTGGGGCCTTACTCTATGGCTACACCTTC. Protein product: CSARDPVGALLYGYTF.

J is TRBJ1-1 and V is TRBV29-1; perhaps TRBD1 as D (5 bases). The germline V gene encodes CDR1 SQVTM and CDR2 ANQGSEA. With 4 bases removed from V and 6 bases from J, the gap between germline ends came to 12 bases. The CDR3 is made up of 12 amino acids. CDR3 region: CSVGRGSAEAFF. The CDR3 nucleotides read TGCAGCGTTGGGAGGGGTAGTGCTGAAGCTTTCTTT.

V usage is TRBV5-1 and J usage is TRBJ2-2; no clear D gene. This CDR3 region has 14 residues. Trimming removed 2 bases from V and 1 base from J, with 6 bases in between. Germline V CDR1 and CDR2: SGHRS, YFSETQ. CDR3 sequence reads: CASSFPGNTGELFF. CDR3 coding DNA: TGCGCCAGCAGCTTCCCAGGGAACACCGGGGAGCTGTTTTTT.

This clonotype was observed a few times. This CDR3 reads CASSPDRAGYTF. The CDR3 DNA is TGTGCCAGCAGCCCCGACAGGGCTGGCTACACCTTC. This rearrangement joins TRBV4-2 to TRBJ1-2; TRBD1 matches at 7 bases. After removal of 4 bases from V and 7 bases from J, the junction contained 3 bases not matched to a gene. CDR1 LGHNA and CDR2 YNFKEQ come from the germline V gene. The CDR3 length is 12 residues.

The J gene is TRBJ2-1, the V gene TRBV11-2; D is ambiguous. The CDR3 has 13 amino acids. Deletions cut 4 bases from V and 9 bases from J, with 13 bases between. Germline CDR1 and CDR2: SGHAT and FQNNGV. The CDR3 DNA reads TGTGCCAGCAGCTATGGACCCGACCTTGAGCAGTTCTTC. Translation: CASSYGPDLEQFF.

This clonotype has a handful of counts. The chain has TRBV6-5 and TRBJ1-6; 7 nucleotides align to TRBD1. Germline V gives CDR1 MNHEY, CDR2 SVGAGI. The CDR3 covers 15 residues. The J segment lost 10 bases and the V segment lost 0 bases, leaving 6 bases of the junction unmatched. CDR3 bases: TGTGCCAGCAGTTACTCGAGGACAGGCGGGTCACCCCTCCACTTT. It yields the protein CASSYSRTGGSPLHF.

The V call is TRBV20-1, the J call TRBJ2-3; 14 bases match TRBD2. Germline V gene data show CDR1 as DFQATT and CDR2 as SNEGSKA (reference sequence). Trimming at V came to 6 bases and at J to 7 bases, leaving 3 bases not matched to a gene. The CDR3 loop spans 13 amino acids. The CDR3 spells CSAGTSGSYTQYF. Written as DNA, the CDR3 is TGCAGTGCAGGGACTAGCGGGAGTTATACGCAGTATTTT.

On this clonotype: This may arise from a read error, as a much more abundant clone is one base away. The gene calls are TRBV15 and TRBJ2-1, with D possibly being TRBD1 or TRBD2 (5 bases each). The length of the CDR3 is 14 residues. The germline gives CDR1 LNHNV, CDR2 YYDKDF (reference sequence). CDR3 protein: CTTSRVGERNEQFF. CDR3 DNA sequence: TGTACCACCAGCAGAGTGGGGGAGAGGAATGAGCAGTTCTTC.

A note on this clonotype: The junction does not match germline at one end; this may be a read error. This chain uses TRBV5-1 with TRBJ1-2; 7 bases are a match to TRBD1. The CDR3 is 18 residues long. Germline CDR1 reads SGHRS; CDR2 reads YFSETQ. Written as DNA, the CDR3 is TGCGCCAGCGGCTTGGGACAGCCCATCGCCAGGCTAAGTGATGGCTACACCTTC. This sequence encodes CASGLGQPIARLSDGYTF.

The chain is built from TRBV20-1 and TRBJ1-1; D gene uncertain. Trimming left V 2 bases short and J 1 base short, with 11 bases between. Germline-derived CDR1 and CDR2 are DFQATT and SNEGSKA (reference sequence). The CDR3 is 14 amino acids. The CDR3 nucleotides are TGCAGTGCTAGATTCGGCAGCGCGAACACTGAAGCTTTCTTT. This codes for CSARFGSANTEAFF.

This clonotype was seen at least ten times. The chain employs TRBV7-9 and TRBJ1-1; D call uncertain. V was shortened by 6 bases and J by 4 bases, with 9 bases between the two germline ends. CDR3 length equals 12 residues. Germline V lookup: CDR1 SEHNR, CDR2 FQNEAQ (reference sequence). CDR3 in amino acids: CASRIGPTEAFF. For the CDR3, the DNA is TGTGCCAGCAGAATCGGGCCCACTGAAGCTTTCTTT.

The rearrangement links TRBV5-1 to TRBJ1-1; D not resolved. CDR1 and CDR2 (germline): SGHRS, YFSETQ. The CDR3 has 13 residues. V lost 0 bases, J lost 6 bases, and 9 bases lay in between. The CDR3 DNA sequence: TGCGCCAGCAGCTTGGACGGAGTAGCTGAAGCTTTCTTT. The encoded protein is CASSLDGVAEAFF.

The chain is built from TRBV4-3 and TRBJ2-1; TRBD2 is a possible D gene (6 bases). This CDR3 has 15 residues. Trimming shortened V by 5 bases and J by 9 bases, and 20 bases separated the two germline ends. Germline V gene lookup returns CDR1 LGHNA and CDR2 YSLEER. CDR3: CASSKRGSGAGEQFF. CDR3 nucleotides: TGCGCCAGCAGCAAACGTGGGTCGGGAGCAGGTGAGCAGTTCTTC.

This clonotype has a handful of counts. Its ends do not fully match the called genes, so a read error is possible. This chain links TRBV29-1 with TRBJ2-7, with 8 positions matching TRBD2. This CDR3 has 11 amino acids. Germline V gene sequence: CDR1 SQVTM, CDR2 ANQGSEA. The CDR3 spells CGAGGYYEQYF. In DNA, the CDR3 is TGTGGTGCGGGAGGCTACTACGAGCAGTACTTC.

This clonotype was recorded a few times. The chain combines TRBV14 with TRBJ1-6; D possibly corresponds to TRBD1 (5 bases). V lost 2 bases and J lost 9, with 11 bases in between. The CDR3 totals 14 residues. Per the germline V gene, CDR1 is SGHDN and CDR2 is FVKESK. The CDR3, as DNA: TGTGCCAGCAGCCAACTCCGGGGGGTTTCACCCCTCCACTTT. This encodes CASSQLRGVSPLHF.

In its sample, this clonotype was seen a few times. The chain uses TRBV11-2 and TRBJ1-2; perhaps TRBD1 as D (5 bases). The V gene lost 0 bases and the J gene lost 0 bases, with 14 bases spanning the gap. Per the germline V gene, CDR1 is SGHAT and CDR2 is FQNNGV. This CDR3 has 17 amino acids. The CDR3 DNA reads TGTGCCAGCAGCTTAGACTATCCAGGGCCGACTAACTATGGCTACACCTTC. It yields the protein CASSLDYPGPTNYGYTF. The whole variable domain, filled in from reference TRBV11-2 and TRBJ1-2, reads EAGVAQSPRYKIIEKRQSVAFWCNPISGHATLYWYQQILGQGPKLLIQFQNNGVVDDSQLPKDRFSAERLKGVDSTLKIQPAKLEDSAVYLCASSLDYPGPTNYGYTFGSGTRLTVV.

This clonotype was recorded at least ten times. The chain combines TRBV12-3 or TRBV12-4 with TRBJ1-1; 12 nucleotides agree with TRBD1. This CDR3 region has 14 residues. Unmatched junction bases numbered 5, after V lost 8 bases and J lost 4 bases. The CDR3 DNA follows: TGTGCCAGCTCCGGGGACAGGGGGCCCACTGAAGCTTTCTTT. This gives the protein CASSGDRGPTEAFF.

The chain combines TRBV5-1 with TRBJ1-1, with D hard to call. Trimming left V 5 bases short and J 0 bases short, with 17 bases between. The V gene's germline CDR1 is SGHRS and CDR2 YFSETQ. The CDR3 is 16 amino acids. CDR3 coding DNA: TGCGCCAGCAGTGTACGAGGGTTGAGAATGAACACTGAAGCTTTCTTT. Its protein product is CASSVRGLRMNTEAFF.

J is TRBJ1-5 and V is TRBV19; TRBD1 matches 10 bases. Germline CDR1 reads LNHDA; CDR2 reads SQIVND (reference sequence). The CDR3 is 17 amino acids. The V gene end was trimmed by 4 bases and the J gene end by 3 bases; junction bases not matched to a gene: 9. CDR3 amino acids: CASSTVGTGAFNQPQHF. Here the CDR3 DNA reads TGTGCCAGTAGTACCGTAGGGACAGGGGCCTTCAATCAGCCCCAGCATTTT. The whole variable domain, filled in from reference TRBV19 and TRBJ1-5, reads DGGITQSPKYLFRKEGQNVTLSCEQNLNHDAMYWYRQDPGQGLRLIYYSQIVNDFQKGDIAEGYSVSREKKESFPLTVTSAQKNPTAFYLCASSTVGTGAFNQPQHFGDGTRLSIL.

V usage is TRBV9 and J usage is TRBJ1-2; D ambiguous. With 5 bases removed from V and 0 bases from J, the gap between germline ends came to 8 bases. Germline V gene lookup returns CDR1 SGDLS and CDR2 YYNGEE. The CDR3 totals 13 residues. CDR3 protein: CASRDRANYGYTF. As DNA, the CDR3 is TGTGCCAGCAGAGACCGAGCTAACTATGGCTACACCTTC.

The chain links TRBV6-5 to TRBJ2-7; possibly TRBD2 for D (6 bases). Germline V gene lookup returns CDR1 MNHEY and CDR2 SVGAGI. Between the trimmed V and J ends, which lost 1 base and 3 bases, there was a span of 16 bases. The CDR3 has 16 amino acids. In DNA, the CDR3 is TGTGCCAGCAGTTACTGGATTTCGGGGCGGGACTACGAGCAGTACTTC. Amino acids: CASSYWISGRDYEQYF.

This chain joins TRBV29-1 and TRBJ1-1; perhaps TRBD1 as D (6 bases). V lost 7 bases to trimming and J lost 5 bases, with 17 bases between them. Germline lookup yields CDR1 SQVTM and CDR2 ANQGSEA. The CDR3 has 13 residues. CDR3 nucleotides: TGCAGCGCCCAAAGGGGGGCGCGAACTGAAGCTTTCTTT. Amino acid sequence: CSAQRGARTEAFF.

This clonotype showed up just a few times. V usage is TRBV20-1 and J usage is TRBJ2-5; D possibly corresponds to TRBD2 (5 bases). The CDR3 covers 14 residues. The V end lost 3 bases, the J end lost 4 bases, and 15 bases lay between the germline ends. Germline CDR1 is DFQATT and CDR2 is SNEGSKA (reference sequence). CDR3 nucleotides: TGCAGTGCTAGTCCCGTAACTAGATCAGAGACCCAGTACTTC. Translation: CSASPVTRSETQYF.

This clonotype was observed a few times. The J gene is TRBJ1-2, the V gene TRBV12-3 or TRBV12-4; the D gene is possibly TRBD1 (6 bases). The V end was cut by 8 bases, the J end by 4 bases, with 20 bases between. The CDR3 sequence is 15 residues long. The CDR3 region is CASGTTPRGGYGYTF. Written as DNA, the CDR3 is TGTGCCAGCGGGACGACACCCAGGGGTGGCTATGGCTACACCTTC.